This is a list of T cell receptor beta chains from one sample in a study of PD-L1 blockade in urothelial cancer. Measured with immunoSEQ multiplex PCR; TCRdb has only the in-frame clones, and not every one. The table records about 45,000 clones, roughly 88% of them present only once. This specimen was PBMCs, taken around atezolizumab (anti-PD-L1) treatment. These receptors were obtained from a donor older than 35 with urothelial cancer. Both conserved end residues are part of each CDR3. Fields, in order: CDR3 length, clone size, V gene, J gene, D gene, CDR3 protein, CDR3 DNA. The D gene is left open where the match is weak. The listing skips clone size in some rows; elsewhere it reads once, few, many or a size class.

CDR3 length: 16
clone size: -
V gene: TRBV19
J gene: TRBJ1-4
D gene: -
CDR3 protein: CASRRLPADQNEKLFF
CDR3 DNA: TGTGCCAGTAGGCGGCTTCCGGCCGACCAGAACGAAAAACTGTTTTTT

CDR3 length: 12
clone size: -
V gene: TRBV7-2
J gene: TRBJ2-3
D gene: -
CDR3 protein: CASSLVRKTQYF
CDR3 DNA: TGTGCCAGCAGCTTAGTTAGAAAGACGCAGTATTTT

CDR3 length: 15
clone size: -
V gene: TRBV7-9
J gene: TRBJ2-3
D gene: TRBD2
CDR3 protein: CASSLRLAATDTQYF
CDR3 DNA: TGTGCCAGCAGCTTGCGGCTAGCGGCCACAGATACGCAGTATTTT

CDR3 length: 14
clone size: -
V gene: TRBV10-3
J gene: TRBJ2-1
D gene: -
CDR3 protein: CAIKKDSVYNEQFF
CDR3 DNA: TGTGCCATCAAGAAGGACAGCGTATACAATGAGCAGTTCTTC

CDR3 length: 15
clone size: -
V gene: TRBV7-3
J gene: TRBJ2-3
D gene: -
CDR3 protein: CASSATDLGTDTQYF
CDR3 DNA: TGTGCCAGCAGCGCGACTGATTTGGGCACAGATACGCAGTATTTT

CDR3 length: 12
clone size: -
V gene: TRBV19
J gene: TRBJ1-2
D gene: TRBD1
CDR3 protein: CALRGAHYGYTF
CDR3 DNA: TGTGCTCTCAGGGGGGCCCACTATGGCTACACCTTC

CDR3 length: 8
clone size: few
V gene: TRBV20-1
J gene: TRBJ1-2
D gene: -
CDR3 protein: CSPRGYTF
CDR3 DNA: TGCAGTCCCCGGGGCTACACCTTC

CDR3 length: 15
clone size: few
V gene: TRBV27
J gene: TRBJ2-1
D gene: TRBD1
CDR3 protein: CASTWGQGAYNEQFF
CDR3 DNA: TGTGCCAGCACCTGGGGACAGGGGGCTTACAATGAGCAGTTCTTC

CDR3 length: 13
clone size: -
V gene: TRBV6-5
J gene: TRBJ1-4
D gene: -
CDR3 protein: CASRPGGEEKLFF
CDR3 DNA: TGTGCCAGCCGACCGGGGGGGGAGGAAAAACTGTTTTTT

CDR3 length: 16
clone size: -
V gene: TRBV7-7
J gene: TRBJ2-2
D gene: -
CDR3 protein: CASSQVGGPNTGELFF
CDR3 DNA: TGTGCTAGCAGCCAGGTCGGGGGGCCGAACACCGGGGAGCTGTTTTTT

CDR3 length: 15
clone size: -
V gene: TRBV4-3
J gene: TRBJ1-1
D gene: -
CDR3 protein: CASSLTGLSNTEAFF
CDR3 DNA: TGCGCCAGCAGCCTTACAGGGTTGTCGAACACTGAAGCTTTCTTT

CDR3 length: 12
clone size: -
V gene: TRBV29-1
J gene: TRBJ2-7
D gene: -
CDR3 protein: CSAGTPTTEQYF
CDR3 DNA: TGCAGCGCCGGGACACCAACCACCGAGCAGTACTTC

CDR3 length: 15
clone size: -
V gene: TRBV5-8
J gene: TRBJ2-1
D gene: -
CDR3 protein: CASSLEGASYNEQFF
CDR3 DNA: TGTGCCAGCAGCTTGGAGGGAGCGTCCTACAATGAGCAGTTCTTC

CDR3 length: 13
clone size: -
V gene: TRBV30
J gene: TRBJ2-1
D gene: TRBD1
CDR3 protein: CAWSSNRGHEQFF
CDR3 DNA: TGTGCCTGGAGCTCCAACAGGGGCCATGAGCAGTTCTTC

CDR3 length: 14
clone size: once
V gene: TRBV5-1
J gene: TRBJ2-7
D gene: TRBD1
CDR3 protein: CASSGQGGGYEQYF
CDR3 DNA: TGCGCCAGCAGCGGACAGGGCGGTGGGTACGAGCAGTACTTC

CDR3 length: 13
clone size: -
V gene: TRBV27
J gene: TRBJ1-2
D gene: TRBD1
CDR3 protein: CASRRQGDYGYTF
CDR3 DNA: TGTGCCAGCAGGCGACAGGGTGACTATGGCTACACCTTC

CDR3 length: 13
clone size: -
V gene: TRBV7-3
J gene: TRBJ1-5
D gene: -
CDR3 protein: CASSQGRNQPQHF
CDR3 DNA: TGTGCCAGCAGCCAGGGGCGCAATCAGCCCCAGCATTTT

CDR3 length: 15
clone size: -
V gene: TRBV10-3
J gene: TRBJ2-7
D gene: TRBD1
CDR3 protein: CAISDPGQGAYEQYF
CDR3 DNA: TGTGCCATCAGTGATCCGGGACAGGGGGCTTACGAGCAGTACTTC

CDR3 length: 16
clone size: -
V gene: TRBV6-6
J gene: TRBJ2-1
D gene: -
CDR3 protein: CASSYGRRPKDNEQFF
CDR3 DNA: TGTGCCAGCAGTTACGGCAGGAGGCCAAAAGACAATGAGCAGTTCTTC

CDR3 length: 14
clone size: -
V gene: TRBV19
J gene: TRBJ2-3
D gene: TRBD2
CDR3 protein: CASSTSGITDTQYF
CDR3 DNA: TGTGCCAGTAGTACTAGCGGGATCACAGATACGCAGTATTTT

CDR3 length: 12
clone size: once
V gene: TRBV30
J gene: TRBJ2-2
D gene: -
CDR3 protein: CAWEGESVELFF
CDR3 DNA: TGTGCCTGGGAGGGGGAGTCGGTGGAGCTGTTTTTT

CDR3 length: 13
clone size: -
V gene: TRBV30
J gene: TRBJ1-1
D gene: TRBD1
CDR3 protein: CAWRGWTGNEAFF
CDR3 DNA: TGTGCCTGGAGGGGGTGGACAGGGAATGAAGCTTTCTTT

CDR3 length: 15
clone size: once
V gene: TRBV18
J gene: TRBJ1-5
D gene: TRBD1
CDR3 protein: CASSPTGDSNQPQHF
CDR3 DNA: TGTGCCAGCTCACCGACAGGGGATAGCAATCAGCCCCAGCATTTT

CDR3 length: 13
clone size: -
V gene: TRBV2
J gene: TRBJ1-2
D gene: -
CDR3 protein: CASSEGSSYGYTF
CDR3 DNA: TGTGCCAGCAGTGAGGGCAGCAGCTATGGCTACACCTTC

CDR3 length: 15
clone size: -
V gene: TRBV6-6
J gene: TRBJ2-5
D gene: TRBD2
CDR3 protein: CASRDGLAGSETQYF
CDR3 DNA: TGTGCCAGCAGAGACGGACTAGCGGGATCGGAGACCCAGTACTTC

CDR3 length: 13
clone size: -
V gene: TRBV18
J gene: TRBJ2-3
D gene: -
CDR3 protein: CASSPPGTDTQYF
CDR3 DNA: TGTGCCAGCTCACCTCCGGGGACAGATACGCAGTATTTT

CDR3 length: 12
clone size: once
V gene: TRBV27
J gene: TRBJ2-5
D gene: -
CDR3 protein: CASTTRGETQYF
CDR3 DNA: TGTGCCAGCACCACGCGGGGTGAGACCCAGTACTTC

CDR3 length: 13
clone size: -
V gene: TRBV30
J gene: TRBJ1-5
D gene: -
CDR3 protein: CAWSVRGNQPQHF
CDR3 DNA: TGTGCCTGGAGTGTACGGGGCAATCAGCCCCAGCATTTT

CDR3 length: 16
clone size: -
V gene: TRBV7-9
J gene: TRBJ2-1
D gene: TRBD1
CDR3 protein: CASSPPTGGPYNEQFF
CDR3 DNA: TGTGCCAGCAGCCCCCCCACAGGGGGCCCCTACAATGAGCAGTTCTTC

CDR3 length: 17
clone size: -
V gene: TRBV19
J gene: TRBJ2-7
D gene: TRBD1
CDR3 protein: CASRSRDRVPAPYEQYF
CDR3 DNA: TGTGCCAGCCGGTCCCGGGACAGGGTTCCAGCCCCCTACGAGCAGTACTTC

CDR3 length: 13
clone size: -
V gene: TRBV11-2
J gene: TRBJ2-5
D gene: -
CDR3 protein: CASSFQFQETQYF
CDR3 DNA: TGTGCCAGCAGCTTCCAGTTTCAAGAGACCCAGTACTTC

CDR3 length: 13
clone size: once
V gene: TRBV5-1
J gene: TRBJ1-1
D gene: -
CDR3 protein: CASSLDRRTEAFF
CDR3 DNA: TGCGCCAGCAGCTTGGACAGGCGGACTGAAGCTTTCTTT

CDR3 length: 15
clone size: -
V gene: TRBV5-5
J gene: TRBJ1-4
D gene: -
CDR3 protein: CASSPLLGAGEKLFF
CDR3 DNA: TGTGCCAGCAGCCCCCTACTGGGGGCAGGTGAAAAACTGTTTTTT

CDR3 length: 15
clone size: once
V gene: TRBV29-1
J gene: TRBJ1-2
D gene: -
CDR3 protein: CSVGGRVGANYGYTF
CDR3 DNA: TGCAGCGTTGGGGGCCGGGTAGGTGCTAACTATGGCTACACCTTC

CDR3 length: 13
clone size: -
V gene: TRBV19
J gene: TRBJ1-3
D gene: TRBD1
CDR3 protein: CASRTGLRNTIYF
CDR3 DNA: TGTGCCAGTCGGACAGGGTTGAGAAACACCATATATTTT

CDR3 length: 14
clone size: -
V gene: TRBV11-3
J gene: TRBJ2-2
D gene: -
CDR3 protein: CASSGGPNTGELFF
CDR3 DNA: TGTGCCAGCAGCGGGGGCCCGAACACCGGGGAGCTGTTTTTT

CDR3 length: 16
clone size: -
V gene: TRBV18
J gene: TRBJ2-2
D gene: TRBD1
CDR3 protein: CASSPRDRANTGELFF
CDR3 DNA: TGTGCCAGCTCACCAAGGGACAGGGCGAACACCGGGGAGCTGTTTTTT

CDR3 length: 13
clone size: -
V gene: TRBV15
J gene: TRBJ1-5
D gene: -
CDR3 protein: CATSRGGDQPQHF
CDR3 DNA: TGTGCCACCAGCAGAGGGGGGGATCAGCCCCAGCATTTT

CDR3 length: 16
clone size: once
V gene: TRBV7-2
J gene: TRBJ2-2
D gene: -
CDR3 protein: CASSLVLGARTGELFF
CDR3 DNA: TGTGCCAGCAGCTTGGTTCTAGGGGCGAGAACCGGGGAGCTGTTTTTT

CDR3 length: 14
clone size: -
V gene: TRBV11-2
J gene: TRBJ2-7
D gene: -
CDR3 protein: CASRRGRGGYEQYF
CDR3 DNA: TGTGCCAGCAGAAGGGGGCGGGGCGGCTACGAGCAGTACTTC